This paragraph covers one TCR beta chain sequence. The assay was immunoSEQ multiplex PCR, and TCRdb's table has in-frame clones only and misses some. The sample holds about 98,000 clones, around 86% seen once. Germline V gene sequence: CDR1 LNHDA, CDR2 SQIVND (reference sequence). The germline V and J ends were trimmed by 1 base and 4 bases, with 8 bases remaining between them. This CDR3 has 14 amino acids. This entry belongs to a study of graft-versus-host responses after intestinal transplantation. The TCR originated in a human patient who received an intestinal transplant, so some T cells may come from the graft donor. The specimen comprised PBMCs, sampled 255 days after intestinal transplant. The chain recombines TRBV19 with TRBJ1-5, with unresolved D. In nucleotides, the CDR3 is TGTGCCAGTAGTATAGGCAGGCCGAATCAGCCCCAGCATTTT. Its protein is CASSIGRPNQPQHF.